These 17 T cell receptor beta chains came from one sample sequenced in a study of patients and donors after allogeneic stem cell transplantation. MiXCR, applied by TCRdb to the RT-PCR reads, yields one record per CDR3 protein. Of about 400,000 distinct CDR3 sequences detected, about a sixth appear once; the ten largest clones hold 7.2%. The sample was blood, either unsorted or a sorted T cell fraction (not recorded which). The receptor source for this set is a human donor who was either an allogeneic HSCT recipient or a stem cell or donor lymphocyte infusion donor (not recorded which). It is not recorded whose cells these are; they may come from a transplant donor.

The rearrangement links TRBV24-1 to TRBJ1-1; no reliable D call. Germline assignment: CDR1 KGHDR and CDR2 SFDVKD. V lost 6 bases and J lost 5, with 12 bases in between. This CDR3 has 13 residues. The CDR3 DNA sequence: TGTGCCACCAGTTCCCCTTTAGGGACTGAAGCTTTCTTT. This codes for CATSSPLGTEAFF.

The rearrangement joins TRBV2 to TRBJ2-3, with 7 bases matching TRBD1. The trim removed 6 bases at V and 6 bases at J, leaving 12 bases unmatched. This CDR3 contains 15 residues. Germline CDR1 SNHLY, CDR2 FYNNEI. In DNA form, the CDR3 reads TGTGCCAGCAGGGGACAGTTAGTAAGTGTGGATACGCAGTATTTT. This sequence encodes CASRGQLVSVDTQYF. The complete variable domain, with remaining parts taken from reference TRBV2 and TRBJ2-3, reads EPEVTQTPSHQVTQMGQEVILRCVPISNHLYFYWYRQILGQKVEFLVSFYNNEISEKSEIFDDQFSVERPDGSNFTLKIRSTKLEDSAMYFCASRGQLVSVDTQYFGPGTRLTVL.

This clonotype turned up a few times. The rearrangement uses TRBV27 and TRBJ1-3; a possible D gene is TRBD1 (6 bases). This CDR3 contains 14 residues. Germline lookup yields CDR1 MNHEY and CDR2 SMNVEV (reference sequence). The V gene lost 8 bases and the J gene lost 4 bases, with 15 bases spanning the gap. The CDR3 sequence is CASARGGQGNTIYF. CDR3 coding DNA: TGTGCCAGCGCGCGAGGGGGGCAAGGAAACACCATATATTTT.

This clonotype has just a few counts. CDR3 coding DNA: TGCGCCAGCAGCGCTCAAGGGGGAATAGAGGGCTACACCTTC. Amino acids: CASSAQGGIEGYTF. The gene calls are TRBV5-1 and TRBJ1-2, with D perhaps matching TRBD1 (6 bases). V was pared by 4 bases and J by 8 bases, with 18 bases between. The CDR3 loop spans 14 amino acids. The V gene's germline CDR1 is SGHRS and CDR2 YFSETQ.

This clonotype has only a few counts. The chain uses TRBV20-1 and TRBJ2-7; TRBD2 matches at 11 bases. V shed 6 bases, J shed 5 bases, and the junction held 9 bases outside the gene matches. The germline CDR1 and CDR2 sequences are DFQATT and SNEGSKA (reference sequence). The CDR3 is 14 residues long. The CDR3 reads CSASKTSGIHEQYF. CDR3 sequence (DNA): TGCAGTGCCAGTAAGACTAGCGGGATCCACGAGCAGTACTTC.

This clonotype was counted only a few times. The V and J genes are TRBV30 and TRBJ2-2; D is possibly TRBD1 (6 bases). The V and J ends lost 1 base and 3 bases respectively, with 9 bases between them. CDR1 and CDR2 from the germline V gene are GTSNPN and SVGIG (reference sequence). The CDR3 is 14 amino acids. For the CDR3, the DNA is TGTGCCTGGAGTGGGGGGCGGGACACCGGGGAGCTGTTTTTT. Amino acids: CAWSGGRDTGELFF.

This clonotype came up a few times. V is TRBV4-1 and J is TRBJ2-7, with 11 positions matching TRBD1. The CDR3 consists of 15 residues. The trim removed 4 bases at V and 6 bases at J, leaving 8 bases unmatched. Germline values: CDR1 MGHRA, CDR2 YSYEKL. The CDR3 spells CASSLGRTGGAEQYF. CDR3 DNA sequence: TGCGCCAGCAGCCTCGGAAGGACAGGGGGCGCCGAGCAGTACTTC.

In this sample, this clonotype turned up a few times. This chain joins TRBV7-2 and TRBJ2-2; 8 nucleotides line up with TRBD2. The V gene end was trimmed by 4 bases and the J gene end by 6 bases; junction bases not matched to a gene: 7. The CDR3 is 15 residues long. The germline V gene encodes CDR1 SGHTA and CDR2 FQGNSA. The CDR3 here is CASSSTGGGAGELFF. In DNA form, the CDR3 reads TGTGCCAGCAGCTCTACCGGGGGGGGCGCCGGGGAGCTGTTTTTT.

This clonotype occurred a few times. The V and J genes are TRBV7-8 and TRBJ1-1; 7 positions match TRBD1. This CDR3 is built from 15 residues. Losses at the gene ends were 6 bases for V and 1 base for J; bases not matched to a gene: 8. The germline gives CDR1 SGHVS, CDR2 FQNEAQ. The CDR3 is CASRKTGRTNTEAFF. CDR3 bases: TGTGCCAGCAGAAAGACAGGGAGGACGAACACTGAAGCTTTCTTT. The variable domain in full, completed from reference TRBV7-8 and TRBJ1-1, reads GAGVSQSPRYKVAKRGQDVALRCDPISGHVSLFWYQQALGQGPEFLTYFQNEAQLDKSGLPSDRFFAERPEGSVSTLKIQRTQQEDSAVYLCASRKTGRTNTEAFFGQGTRLTVV.

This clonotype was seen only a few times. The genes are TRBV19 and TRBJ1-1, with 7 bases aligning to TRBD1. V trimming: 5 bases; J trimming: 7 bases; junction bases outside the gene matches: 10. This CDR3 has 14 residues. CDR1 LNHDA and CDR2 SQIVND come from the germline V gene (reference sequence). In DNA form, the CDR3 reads TGTGCCAGTAGTTTGACCCCGGACAGGAGTGAAGCTTTCTTT. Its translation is CASSLTPDRSEAFF.

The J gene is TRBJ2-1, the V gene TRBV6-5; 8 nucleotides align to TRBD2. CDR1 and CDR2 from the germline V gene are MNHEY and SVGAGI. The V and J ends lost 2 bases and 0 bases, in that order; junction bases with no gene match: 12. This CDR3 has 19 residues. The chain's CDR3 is CASSYGIEAGVSSYNEQFF. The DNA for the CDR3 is TGTGCCAGCAGTTACGGGATAGAAGCGGGGGTGAGCTCCTACAATGAGCAGTTCTTC.

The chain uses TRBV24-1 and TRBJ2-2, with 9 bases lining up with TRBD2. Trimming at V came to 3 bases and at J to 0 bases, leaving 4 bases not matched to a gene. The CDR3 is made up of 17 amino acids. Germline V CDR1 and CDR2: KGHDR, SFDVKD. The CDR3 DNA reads TGTGCCACCAGTGATCCCCTAGCGGGGCCGAACACCGGGGAGCTGTTTTTT. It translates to CATSDPLAGPNTGELFF.

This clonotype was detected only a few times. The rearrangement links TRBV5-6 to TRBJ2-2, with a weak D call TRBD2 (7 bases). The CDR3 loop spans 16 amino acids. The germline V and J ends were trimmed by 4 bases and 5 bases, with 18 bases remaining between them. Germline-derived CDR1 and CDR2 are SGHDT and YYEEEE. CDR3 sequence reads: CASSLPRGPVTGELFF. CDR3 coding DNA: TGTGCCAGCAGCCTGCCGCGGGGGCCGGTAACCGGGGAGCTGTTTTTT.

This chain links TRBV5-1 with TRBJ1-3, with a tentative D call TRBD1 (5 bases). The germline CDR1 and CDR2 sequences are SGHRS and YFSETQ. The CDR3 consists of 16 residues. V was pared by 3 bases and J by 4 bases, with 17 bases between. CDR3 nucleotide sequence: TGCGCCAGCAGCTCTAGAGGGACCACCGCAGGAAACACCATATATTTT. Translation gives CASSSRGTTAGNTIYF.

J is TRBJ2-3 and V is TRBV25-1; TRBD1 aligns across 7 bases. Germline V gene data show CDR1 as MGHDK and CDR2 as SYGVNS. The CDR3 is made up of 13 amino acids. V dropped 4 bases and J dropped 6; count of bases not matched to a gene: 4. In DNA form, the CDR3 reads TGTGCCAGCAGTGGACAGGGTGGGGATACGCAGTATTTT. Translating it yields CASSGQGGDTQYF.

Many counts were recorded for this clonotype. DNA of the CDR3: TGTGCCAGCAGCGCGATGGGAGGCACTGAAGCTTTCTTT. It encodes CASSAMGGTEAFF. This chain joins TRBV7-2 and TRBJ1-1; D ambiguous. V gave up 5 bases and J gave up 4 bases, with 11 bases separating them. This CDR3 is built from 13 residues. Germline CDR1 is SGHTA and CDR2 is FQGNSA. Looking up the rest from reference TRBV7-2 and TRBJ1-1 gives the full variable domain: GAGVSQSPSNKVTEKGKDVELRCDPISGHTALYWYRQSLGQGLEFLIYFQGNSAPDKSGLPSDRFSAERTGGSVSTLTIQRTQQEDSAVYLCASSAMGGTEAFFGQGTRLTVV.

CDR3 loop: CASSKQGGAGEAFF. Written as DNA, the CDR3 is TGTGCCAGCAGCAAACAGGGCGGAGCAGGGGAAGCTTTCTTT. This chain connects TRBV7-9 to TRBJ1-1, with D perhaps matching TRBD1 (6 bases). The CDR3 length is 14 residues. The ends were cut back, 5 bases at V and 8 bases at J, with 18 bases in the middle. Germline V gene sequence: CDR1 SEHNR, CDR2 FQNEAQ (reference sequence). The full variable domain, in which reference TRBV7-9 and TRBJ1-1 provide the parts outside the CDR3, is DTGVSQNPRHKITKRGQNVTFRCDPISEHNRLYWYRQTLGQGPEFLTYFQNEAQLEKSRLLSDRFSAERPKGSFSTLEIQRTEQGDSAMYLCASSKQGGAGEAFFGQGTRLTVV.